What follows is one T cell receptor (beta chain) and its context. The clone's antigen remains unknown. These data belong to a study of cytomegalovirus exposure and HLA in healthy donors (dated 2017 in TCRdb). A note on the overall study: In an earlier analysis of fewer than 750 of the donors, 276 Gb of sequence data and 117 million unique TCR beta sequences from roughly 190 million T cells were reported. An early release that covered roughly 600 HLA-typed donors contained 250 to 350 gigabases of sequencing data and roughly 84 million unique TCR sequences. The genetic ancestry cluster associated with self-reported Caucasian donors included roughly four fifths of the 350 to 500 genotyped donors. The study was designed to test whether signatures of past pathogen exposure could be identified by cataloging public T cell receptors. The T cell repertoires of 670 or so subjects were profiled by immunosequencing and related to cytomegalovirus serostatus. Along with the roughly 710-subject first cohort, a separate validation cohort of roughly 110 different subjects was used. High-throughput TCR immunosequencing, statistical association of individual TCRs with disease status, and machine learning were combined to predict cytomegalovirus infection status. A later analysis re-analyzed previously published TCR beta repertoires from approximately 670 donors and added high-resolution HLA genotyping to study TCR occurrence patterns. The later analysis used no new phenotypic data to find candidate immune exposures, relying instead on TCR beta sequences and their occurrence across donors. To decide whether each TCR beta V gene segment behaved as functional or pseudogenic, an earlier analysis of fewer than 750 of the donors relied on high-throughput TCR beta sequencing. Alongside the repertoire data, information on donor age, sex, ethnicity and CMV serostatus was compiled. Genome-wide SNP genotypes for about 65% of the 666 donors were used in a later genetic analysis, which treated that subset as a discovery cohort. Every repertoire in the discovery cohort had been generated on one and the same sequencing platform. HLA typing covered class I and class II loci at four-digit resolution. The number of donors typed differed by locus, with about 629-630 for A, B, C, DRB1 and DQB1, roughly 520 for DQA1, over 600 for DPA1, and some 450 for DPB1. Five DR-DQ haplotypes were handled as single units for association and clustering because linkage in the cohort was strong. Among about 400 genotyped donors of the cohort, an average of around 250,000 unique TCR beta nucleotide sequences was sequenced per donor, of which 15% to 20% were non-productive. What the authors observed across the whole study: A further reported finding was that TCR beta sequences accurately predicted the HLA-A and HLA-B alleles for most subjects in the first cohort. Strong co-occurrence of HLA alleles, especially DR and DQ, made assigning TCR associations to individual alleles difficult. Specific HLA alleles were associated with 15,000 to 20,000 TCR beta sequences at a false discovery rate of 0.05 in a later analysis. In this cohort, only TCR beta chains were sequenced, and detectable features were limited by the absence of alpha or paired-chain data. In both the original and validation cohorts, the classifier was reported to diagnose cytomegalovirus status with high specificity and sensitivity. In a later analysis, several top co-occurrence clusters were reported to appear linked to parvovirus B19, influenza, CMV and Epstein-Barr virus. A later analysis found that most CMV-associated TCR beta chains appeared HLA-restricted, with HLA associations seemingly driven largely by CMV exposure. Most TCR sequences were seen in very few donors, while some public TCRs were found in many individuals. Correlated functional status among segregating V segments might reflect linkage disequilibrium, but an unknown experimental factor could not be ruled out. A later analysis found that TCR association rates varied across HLA loci, with DRB1 alleles showing the most associated TCRs and HLA-C alleles the fewest. Roughly uniform sequencing depth across donors was assumed in presence/absence analyses, although this assumption may not hold. It was suggested by the authors that the approach could potentially be generalized to other disease states and immunological phenotypes. Because counts were too low, under 20 rarely observed V segments, including chromosome 9 orphons, were left out of the earlier analysis of approximately 580 of the donors. Immune exposure information for the cohort was limited to CMV serostatus. A group of highly shared sequence variants was considered likely to be a technical artifact of the sequencing pipeline. The study listed 170 or so TCR beta chains as associated with cytomegalovirus. Compared with the approximately 670-donor mean, donors in an Asian-associated ancestry cluster had fewer N-insertions in productive TCRs, according to a later genetic analysis. A few of the identified cytomegalovirus-associated TCR beta chains were confirmed in vitro to be specific for cytomegalovirus antigens. In a later genetic analysis, a missense DCLRE1C variant was associated with V-gene and J-gene trimming of TCR beta chains, and the association was replicated in an independent cohort. Because HLA typing was unavailable for some donors at each locus, only the typed subset was used in association tests. In an earlier analysis of some 540 of the donors, most TCR beta V segments appeared in productive rearrangements about 87% or about 30% of the time, broadly matching IMGT annotations. In a later analysis, HLA-associated TCR beta chains were found to be more clonally expanded and to have lower generation probabilities than equally common non-associated chains.

The cohort was made up of 500 to 850 healthy bone marrow donors. At the time of sampling, all cohort members were nominally healthy, though unrecorded immune exposures were likely present. The donor tested CMV seronegative and was one of the 352 seronegative cohort members. A peripheral blood sample was provided by each donor, and peripheral blood mononuclear cells were used for TCR beta sequencing. Genomic DNA was extracted from the blood cell samples with the Qiagen DNeasy Blood Extraction Kit. The library was generated by the immunoSEQ multiplex PCR assay. For the multiplex PCR, a mixture combining 60 forward primers for TCR Vbeta segments and 13 reverse primers for TCR Jbeta segments was used. Amplification of the CDR3 region of rearranged TCR beta genes was performed with a multiplex PCR assay on genomic DNA. Amplified TCR beta libraries were sequenced as 87-base-pair reads on the Illumina HiSeq System. Per the authors' processing: In a later analysis, some 80 million unique TCR beta chains were counted across the roughly 670 repertoires, and about 10 million of these chains were shared by at least two donors. To remove PCR and sequencing errors, raw reads were error-corrected and collapsed into unique sequences using a nearest-neighbor algorithm that merged closely related sequences. Alignment of CDR3 sequences to IMGT reference sequences was used to assign V, D and J gene segments. For a sequence to be retained, a match of at least six nucleotides was required to both a V gene segment and a J gene segment. Rearrangements were classified as productive when the CDR3 lacked stop codons and remained in frame with V and J, and all other rearrangements were classified as non-productive. Following IMGT convention, CDR3 was defined as the stretch from the second conserved V-encoded cysteine up to the conserved J-encoded phenylalanine. The earlier analysis of a few hundred of the donors excluded any sequence lacking an unambiguous match to a single V gene segment. An earlier analysis of several hundred of the donors called V segments functional above 56.7% productive rearrangements and segregating when the between-donor standard deviation exceeded 5%. A statistical classification framework was developed to diagnose cytomegalovirus status using the catalog of TCR beta chain sequences. A later analysis assigned V and J genes by comparing TCR nucleotide sequences with IMGT/GENE-DB human TR gene sequences. In a later analysis, CDR3 sequences and most-parsimonious VDJ recombination scenarios were assigned using the TCRdist pipeline. In a later analysis, each TCR beta chain was defined by its CDR3 amino acid sequence together with its V-gene family, and reads without a unique V-gene family were excluded. As a way to deal with suspected cross-contamination and a sequencing artifact, a later analysis dropped roughly 600 nucleotide sequences that were highly shared and had low generation probability. A later analysis calculated a clonal expansion index for each public chain from normalized within-repertoire ranks of inferred template counts. In a later analysis, generation probabilities were computed using a VDJ recombination model fitted to out-of-frame rearrangements, and the results were checked against IGoR. Hypergeometric tests were used in a later analysis to score TCR-TCR, TCR-HLA and TCR-CMV co-occurrence, with a repertoire-size bias correction applied to the TCR pairs. In a later analysis, false discovery rates were estimated by permuting HLA or CMV assignments 20 times. In a later analysis, co-occurring TCRs were grouped using DBSCAN, with TCRdist sequence similarity added in when clustering inside HLA-allele-positive subsets. Repertoires with fewer than 30,000 or more than 120,000 public chains were left out of co-occurrence clustering, as were several repertoires with anomalous nucleotide sharing. TCRdb's version of the immuneACCESS table is confined to in-frame rearrangements and falls short of the full clone set. An unresolved V gene accounts for under half of the shortfall where checked; the remainder is of unknown origin. The DNA gave D and trimming, while V, J and clone size come from that table. This specimen's table enumerates 95,000 to 150,000 clones. The ten largest clones add up to 2.5% to 3% of the sample.

The TCR was taken from a man aged 25-45 years in good health and CMV-seronegative. The sample comprised PBMCs.

CDR3 reads: CASATELNTEAFF. The base sequence is TGTGCCAGTGCGACAGAGTTGAACACTGAAGCTTTCTTT. The chain links TRBV6-1 with TRBJ1-1; the D gene is perhaps TRBD1, on 5 matching bases. There are 13 amino acids in the CDR3, from cysteine to phenylalanine inclusive. Only CDR3 DNA is held: 39 bases, read in frame from base 1. V is cut by 9 bases and J by 0 bases, and the space between the germline ends is 11 bases. The germline V gene yields MNHNS for CDR1 and SASEGT for CDR2.